This TCR beta chain emerged from a study of cytomegalovirus exposure and HLA in healthy donors. Study at large: From 190 million or so T cells, an earlier analysis saw 100 million to 140 million unique TCR beta sequences.

Details on this clone: Its cognate antigen is unknown.

The PCR used 60 Vbeta and 13 Jbeta primers. Produced via immunoSEQ multiplex PCR; TCRdb's table is partial and in-frame only. The sample has tens of thousands of clones; roughly 78% are singletons. V shed 1 base and J shed 4 bases, with 8 bases lying between them. This CDR3 has 14 residues. Germline V gives CDR1 MGHRA, CDR2 YSYEKL. Study results and limitations: Per a later analysis, HLA-associated TCR beta chains showed more clonal expansion than other, equally common TCR beta chains. Reportedly, diagnosis of cytomegalovirus status by the classifier showed high specificity and sensitivity. At a 0.05 false discovery rate, a later analysis found over 15,000 TCR beta sequences to be associated with HLA alleles.

Source material: PBMCs. The chain joins TRBV4-1 to TRBJ1-5; D is unclear. This clonotype originated in a woman between 40 and 55 years old in good health and CMV-seropositive. The CDR3 is CASSQVRTNQPQHF. Written as DNA, the CDR3 is TGCGCCAGCAGCCAAGTGCGCACTAATCAGCCCCAGCATTTT.